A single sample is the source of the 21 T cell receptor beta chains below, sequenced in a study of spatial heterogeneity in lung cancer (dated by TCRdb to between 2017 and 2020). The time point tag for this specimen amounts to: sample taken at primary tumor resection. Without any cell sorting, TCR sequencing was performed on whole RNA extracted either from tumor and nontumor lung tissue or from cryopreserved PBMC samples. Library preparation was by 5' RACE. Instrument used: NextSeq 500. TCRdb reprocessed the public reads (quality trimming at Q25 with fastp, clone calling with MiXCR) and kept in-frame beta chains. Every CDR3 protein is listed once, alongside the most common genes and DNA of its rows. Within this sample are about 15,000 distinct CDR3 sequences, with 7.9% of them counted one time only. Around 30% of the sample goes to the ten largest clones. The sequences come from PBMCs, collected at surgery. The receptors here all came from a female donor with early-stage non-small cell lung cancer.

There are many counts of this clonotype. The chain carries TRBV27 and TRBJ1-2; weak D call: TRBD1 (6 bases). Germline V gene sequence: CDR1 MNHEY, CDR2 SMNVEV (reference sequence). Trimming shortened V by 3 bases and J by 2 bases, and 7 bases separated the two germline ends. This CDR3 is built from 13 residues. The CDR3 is CASSFTGNYGYTF. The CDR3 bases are TGTGCCAGCAGTTTCACAGGGAACTATGGCTACACCTTC.

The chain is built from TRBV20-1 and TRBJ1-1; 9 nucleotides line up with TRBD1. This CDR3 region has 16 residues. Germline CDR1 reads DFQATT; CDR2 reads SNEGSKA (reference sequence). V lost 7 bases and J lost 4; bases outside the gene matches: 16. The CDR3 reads CSVGRDREDFVTEAFF. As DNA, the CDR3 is TGCAGTGTCGGAAGGGACAGGGAGGATTTTGTCACTGAAGCTTTCTTT.

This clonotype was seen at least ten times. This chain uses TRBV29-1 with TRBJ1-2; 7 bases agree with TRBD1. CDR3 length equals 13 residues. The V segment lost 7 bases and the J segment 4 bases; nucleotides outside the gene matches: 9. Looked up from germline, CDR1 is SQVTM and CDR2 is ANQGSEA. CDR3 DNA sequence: TGCAGCGCGGAGGTAGGGGGCGGCTATGGCTACACCTTC. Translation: CSAEVGGGYGYTF.

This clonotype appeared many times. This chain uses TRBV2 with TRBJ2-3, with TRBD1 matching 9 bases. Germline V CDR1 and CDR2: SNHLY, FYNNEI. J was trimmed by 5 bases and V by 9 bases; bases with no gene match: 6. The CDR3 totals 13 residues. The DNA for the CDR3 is TGTGCCAGGGGGACAGGGAGGGGAGATACGCAGTATTTT. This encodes CARGTGRGDTQYF.

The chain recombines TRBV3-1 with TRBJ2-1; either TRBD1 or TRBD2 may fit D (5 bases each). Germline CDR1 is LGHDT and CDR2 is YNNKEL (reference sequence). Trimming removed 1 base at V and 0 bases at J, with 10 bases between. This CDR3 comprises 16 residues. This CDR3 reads CASSQGGPSSYNEQFF. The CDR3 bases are TGTGCCAGCAGCCAAGGGGGACCAAGCTCCTACAATGAGCAGTTCTTC.

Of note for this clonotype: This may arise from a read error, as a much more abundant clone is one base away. The CDR3 is CASSQNRVANVKLFF. The DNA of the CDR3 is TGTGCCAGCAGTCAGAACAGGGTCGCTAATGTAAAACTGTTTTTT. The chain combines TRBV12-3 or TRBV12-4 with TRBJ1-4, with D possibly matching TRBD1 (6 bases). This CDR3 spans 15 amino acids.

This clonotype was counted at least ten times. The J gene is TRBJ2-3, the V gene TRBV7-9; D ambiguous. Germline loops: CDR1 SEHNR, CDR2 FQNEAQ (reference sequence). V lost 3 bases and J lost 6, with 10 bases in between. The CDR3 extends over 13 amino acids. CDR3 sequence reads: CASSFPGWDTQYF. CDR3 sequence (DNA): TGTGCCAGCAGCTTTCCGGGCTGGGATACGCAGTATTTT.

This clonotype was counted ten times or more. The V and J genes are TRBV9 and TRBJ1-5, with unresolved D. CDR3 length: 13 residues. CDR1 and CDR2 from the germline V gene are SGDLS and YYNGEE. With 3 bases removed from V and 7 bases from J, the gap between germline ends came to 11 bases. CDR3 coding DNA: TGTGCCAGCAGCGCCTCCCCAGAGCAGCCCCAGCATTTT. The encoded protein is CASSASPEQPQHF.

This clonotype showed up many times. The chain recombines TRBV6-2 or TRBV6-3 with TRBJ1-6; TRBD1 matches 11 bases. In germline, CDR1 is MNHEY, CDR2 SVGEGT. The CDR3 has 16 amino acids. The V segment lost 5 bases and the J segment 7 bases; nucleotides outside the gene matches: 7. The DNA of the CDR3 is TGTGCCAGCAGTATCCGGACAGGGGGCGCGAATTCACCCCTCCACTTT. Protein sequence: CASSIRTGGANSPLHF.

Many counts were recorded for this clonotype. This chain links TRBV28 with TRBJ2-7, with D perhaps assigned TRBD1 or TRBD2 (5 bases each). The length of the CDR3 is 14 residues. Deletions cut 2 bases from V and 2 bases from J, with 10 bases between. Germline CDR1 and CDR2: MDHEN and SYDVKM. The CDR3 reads CASSLGQGPYEQYF. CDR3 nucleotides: TGTGCCAGCAGTTTAGGGCAGGGACCCTACGAGCAGTACTTC.

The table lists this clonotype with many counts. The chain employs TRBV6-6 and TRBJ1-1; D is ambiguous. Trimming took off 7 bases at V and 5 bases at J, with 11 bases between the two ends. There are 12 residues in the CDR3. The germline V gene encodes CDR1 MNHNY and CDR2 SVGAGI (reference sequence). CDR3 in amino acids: CASTVDETEAFF. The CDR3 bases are TGTGCCAGCACAGTCGACGAAACTGAAGCTTTCTTT.

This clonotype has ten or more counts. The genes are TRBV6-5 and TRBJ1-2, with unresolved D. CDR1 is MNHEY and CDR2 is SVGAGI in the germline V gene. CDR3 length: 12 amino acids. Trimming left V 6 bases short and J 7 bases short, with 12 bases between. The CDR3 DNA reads TGTGCCAGCAGCAAACACAACGGTGGCTACACCTTC. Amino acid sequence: CASSKHNGGYTF.

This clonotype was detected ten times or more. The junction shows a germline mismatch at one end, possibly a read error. CDR3 in amino acids: CASSRGLAGGSDTQYF. The CDR3 DNA is TGTGCTAGCAGCCGTGGACTAGCGGGTGGATCAGATACGCAGTATTTT. This chain uses TRBV7-7 with TRBJ2-3, with 11 positions matching TRBD2. Germline V lookup: CDR1 SSHAT, CDR2 FNYEAQ (reference sequence). The CDR3 runs to 16 residues.

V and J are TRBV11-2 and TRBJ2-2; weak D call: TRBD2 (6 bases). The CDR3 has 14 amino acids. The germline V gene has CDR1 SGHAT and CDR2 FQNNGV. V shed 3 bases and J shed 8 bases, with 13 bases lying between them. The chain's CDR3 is CASSFGSIAGELFF. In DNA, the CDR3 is TGTGCCAGCAGCTTCGGGAGCATCGCTGGGGAGCTGTTTTTT.

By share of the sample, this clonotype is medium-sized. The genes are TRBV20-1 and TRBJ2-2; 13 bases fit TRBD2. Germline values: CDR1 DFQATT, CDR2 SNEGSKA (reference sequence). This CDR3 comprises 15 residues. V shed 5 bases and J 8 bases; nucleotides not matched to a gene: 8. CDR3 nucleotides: TGCAGTGCTCCCCGACTAGCGGGAGGAGGTGGGGAGCTGTTTTTT. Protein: CSAPRLAGGGGELFF.

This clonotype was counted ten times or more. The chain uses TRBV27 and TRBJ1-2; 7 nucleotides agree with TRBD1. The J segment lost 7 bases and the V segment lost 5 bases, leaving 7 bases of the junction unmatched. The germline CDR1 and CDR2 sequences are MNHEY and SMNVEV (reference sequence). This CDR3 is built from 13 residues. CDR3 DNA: TGTGCCAGCAGTCCAGGGACAGCGGGTGGCTACACCTTC. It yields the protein CASSPGTAGGYTF.

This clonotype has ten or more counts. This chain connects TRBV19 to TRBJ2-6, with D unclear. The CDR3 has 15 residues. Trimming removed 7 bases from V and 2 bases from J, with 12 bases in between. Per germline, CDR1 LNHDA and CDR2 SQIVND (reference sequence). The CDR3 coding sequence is TGTGCCAGTACTCCTTCAGATGCTGGGGCCAACGTCCTGACTTTC. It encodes CASTPSDAGANVLTF.

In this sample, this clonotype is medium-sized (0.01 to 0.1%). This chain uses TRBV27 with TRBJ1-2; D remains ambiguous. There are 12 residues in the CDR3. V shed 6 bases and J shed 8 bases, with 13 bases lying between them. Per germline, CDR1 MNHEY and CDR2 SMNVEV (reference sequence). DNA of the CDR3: TGTGCCAGCAGATCCTTTTTAGGCGGCTACACCTTC. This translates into CASRSFLGGYTF.

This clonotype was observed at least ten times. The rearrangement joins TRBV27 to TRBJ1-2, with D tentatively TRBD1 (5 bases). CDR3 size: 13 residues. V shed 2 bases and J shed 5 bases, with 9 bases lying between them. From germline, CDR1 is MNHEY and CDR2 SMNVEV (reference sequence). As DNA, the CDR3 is TGTGCCAGCAGTTTAGGGACGGGTTATGGCTACACCTTC. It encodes CASSLGTGYGYTF.

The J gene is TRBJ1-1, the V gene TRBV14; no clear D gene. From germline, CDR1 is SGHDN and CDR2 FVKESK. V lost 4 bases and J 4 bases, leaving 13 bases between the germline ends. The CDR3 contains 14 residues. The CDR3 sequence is CASSLSSLSTEAFF. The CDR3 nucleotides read TGTGCCAGCAGCCTGAGTTCGCTGAGCACTGAAGCTTTCTTT.

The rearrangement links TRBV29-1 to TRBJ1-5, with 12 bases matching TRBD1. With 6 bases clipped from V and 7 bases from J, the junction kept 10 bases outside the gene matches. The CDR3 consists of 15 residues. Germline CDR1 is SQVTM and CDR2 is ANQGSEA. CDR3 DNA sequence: TGCAGCGTCCGCCCGGGGACAGGGGGCGACCAGCCCCAGCATTTT. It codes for CSVRPGTGGDQPQHF.